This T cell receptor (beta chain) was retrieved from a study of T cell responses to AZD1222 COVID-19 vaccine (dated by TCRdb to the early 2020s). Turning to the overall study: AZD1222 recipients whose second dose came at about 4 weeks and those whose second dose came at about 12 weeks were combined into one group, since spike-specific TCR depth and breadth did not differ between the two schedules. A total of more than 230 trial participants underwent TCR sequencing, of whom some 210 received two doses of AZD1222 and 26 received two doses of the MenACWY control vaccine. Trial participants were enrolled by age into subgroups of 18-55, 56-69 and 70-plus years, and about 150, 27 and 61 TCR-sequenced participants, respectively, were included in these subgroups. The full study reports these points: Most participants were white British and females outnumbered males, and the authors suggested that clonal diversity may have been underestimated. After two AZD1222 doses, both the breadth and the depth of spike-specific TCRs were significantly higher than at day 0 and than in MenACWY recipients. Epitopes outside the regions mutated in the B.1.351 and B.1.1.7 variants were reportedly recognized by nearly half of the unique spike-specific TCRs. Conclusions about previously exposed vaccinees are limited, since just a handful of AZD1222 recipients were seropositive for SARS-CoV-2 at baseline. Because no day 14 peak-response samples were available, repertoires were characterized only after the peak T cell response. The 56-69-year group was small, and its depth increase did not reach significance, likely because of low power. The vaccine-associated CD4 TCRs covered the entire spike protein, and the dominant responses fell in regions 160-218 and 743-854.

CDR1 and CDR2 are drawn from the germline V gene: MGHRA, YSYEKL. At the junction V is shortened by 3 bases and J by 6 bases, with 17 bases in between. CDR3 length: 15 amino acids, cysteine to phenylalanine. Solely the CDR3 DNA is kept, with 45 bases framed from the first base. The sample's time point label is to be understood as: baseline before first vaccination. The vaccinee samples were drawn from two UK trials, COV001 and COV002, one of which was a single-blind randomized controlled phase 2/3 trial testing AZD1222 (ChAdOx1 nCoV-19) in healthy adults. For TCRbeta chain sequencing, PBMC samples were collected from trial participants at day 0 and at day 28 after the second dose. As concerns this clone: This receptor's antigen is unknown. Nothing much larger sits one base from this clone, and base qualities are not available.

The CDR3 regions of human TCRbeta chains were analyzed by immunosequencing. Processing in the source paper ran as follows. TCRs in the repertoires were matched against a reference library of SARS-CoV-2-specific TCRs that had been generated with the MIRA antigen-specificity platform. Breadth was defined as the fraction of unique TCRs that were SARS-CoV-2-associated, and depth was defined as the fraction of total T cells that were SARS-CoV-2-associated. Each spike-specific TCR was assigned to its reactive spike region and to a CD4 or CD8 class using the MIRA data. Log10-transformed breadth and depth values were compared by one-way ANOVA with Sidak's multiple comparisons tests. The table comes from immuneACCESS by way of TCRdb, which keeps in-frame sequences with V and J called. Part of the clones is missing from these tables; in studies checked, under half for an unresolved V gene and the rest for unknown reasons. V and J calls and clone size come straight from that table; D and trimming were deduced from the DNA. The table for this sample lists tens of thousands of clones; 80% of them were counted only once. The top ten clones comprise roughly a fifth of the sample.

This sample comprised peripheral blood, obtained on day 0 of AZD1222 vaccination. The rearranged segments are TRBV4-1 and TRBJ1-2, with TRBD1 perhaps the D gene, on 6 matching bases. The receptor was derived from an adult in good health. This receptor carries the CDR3 CASSHPGGGKDGYTF. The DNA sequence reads TGCGCCAGCAGCCACCCTGGTGGGGGCAAGGATGGCTACACCTTC.